This record looks at one TCR beta chain sequence and its context. This entry comes from a study of identical twins. The CDR3 covers 14 residues. The V end lost 1 base, the J end lost 5 bases, and 7 bases lay between the germline ends. Germline CDR1 reads SGHRS; CDR2 reads YFSETQ. MiXCR, applied by TCRdb to the 5' RACE reads, yields one record per CDR3 protein. The data show roughly 1.6 million distinct CDR3 sequences, more than 30% seen once. The sequencing sample was made of cord blood. The chain carries TRBV5-1 and TRBJ1-6; D remains ambiguous. The source of this sequence is a newborn girl in good health. The CDR3 loop reads CASSLSTDNSPLHF. In nucleotides, the CDR3 is TGCGCCAGCAGCTTGAGTACAGATAATTCACCCCTCCACTTT.